These 14 T cell receptor beta chains were sequenced from one sample in a study of post-analysis software for immune sequencing data. Each TCR beta cDNA library carried unique molecular identifiers. TCRdb independently ran MiXCR on the PCR reads; one entry per CDR3 protein. The profile shows roughly 150,000 distinct CDR3 sequences, roughly 40% of them singletons. Sequencing was performed on blood, taken after autologous hematopoietic stem cell transplantation. These receptors all come from a girl aged 5-17 years with multiple sclerosis.

The table lists this clonotype with a count of one. The DNA for the CDR3 is TGTGCCAGCAGTTTTCGGGAGTTGTCCTACAATGAGCAGTTCTTC. Amino acids: CASSFRELSYNEQFF. The rearrangement uses TRBV28 and TRBJ2-1, with D possibly being TRBD2 (6 bases). Deletions cut 3 bases from V and 1 base from J, with 10 bases between. Germline CDR1 reads MDHEN; CDR2 reads SYDVKM. The CDR3 has 15 amino acids.

V usage is TRBV2 and J usage is TRBJ1-5, with D possibly TRBD1 on 6 matching bases. CDR1 SNHLY and CDR2 FYNNEI come from the germline V gene. The CDR3 covers 13 residues. V dropped 3 bases and J dropped 7 bases, with 10 bases sitting between them. The CDR3 nucleotides read TGTGCCAGCAGTGATACAGGGTGGCAGCCCCAGCATTTT. Its translation: CASSDTGWQPQHF.

This sequence joins TRBV10-3 and TRBJ2-5; D ambiguous. The end of the DNA aligns better with TRBJ2-7, so the J call may be wrong. Germline V lookup: CDR1 ENHRY, CDR2 SYGVKD. The CDR3 extends over 12 amino acids. CDR3 sequence reads: CAISDKGIEQYF. The CDR3, as DNA: TGTGCCATCAGTGATAAGGGAATCGAGCAGTACTTC.

The genes are TRBV6-1 and TRBJ2-3; D not certain. The germline CDR1 and CDR2 sequences are MNHNS and SASEGT. Trimming removed 5 bases from V and 5 bases from J, with 8 bases in between. The CDR3 consists of 12 residues. The CDR3 sequence is CASSPLRDTQYF. In DNA, the CDR3 is TGTGCCAGCAGTCCTCTCAGAGATACGCAGTATTTT.

In this sample, this clonotype turned up many times. This chain connects TRBV12-3 or TRBV12-4 to TRBJ1-2; D uncertain. This CDR3 is 15 amino acids long. V was shortened by 5 bases and J by 8 bases, with 21 bases between the two germline ends. CDR3 bases: TGTGCCAGCAGTCCCTCTCACGGGCCGAGACGCGGCTACACCTTC. Translating it yields CASSPSHGPRRGYTF.

This clonotype was counted a few times. This sequence joins TRBV20-1 and TRBJ1-2, with D possibly matching TRBD1 (5 bases). Germline V gene data show CDR1 as DFQATT and CDR2 as SNEGSKA (reference sequence). V was shortened by 0 bases and J by 6 bases, with 23 bases between the two germline ends. The CDR3 spans 17 residues. CDR3 DNA: TGCAGTGCTAGAGATTGGGCAGGGAGGGGCCCGAGGGATGGCTACACCTTC. Translation gives CSARDWAGRGPRDGYTF.

The rearrangement uses TRBV20-1 and TRBJ2-2; 8 bases map to TRBD1. The CDR3 sequence is 14 residues long. V shed 3 bases and J 7 bases; nucleotides not matched to a gene: 7. CDR1 and CDR2 (germline): DFQATT, SNEGSKA (reference sequence). The CDR3 DNA sequence: TGCAGTGCTAGGGGGACAGGTGTCGACGGGGAGCTGTTTTTT. Amino acids: CSARGTGVDGELFF.

The table lists this clonotype with a few counts. This chain joins TRBV12-3 or TRBV12-4 and TRBJ2-3; TRBD2 agrees at 12 bases. The CDR3 loop spans 15 amino acids. J gave up 4 bases and V 4 bases, and 3 bases lay outside the gene matches. CDR3 DNA sequence: TGTGCCAGCAGTTCCGGACTAGCGGGACCAGATACGCAGTATTTT. Protein product: CASSSGLAGPDTQYF.

The J gene is TRBJ2-1, the V gene TRBV27; 8 bases line up with TRBD2. The CDR3 runs to 16 residues. Germline CDR1 MNHEY, CDR2 SMNVEV (reference sequence). Trimming at V came to 4 bases and at J to 3 bases, leaving 8 bases not matched to a gene. DNA for the CDR3: TGTGCCAGCAGTTCCAAAGCGGGAGTCAGCTACAATGAGCAGTTCTTC. Its translation: CASSSKAGVSYNEQFF.

Worth noting for this clonotype: Since a much larger clone is just one base distant, this may be a read error. The chain combines TRBV6-1 with TRBJ1-5; D not certain. CDR1 is MNHNS and CDR2 is SASEGT in the germline V gene. The length of the CDR3 is 15 residues. The CDR3 here is CVSQNGRWGNQPQHF. In DNA, the CDR3 is TGTGTCAGCCAAAATGGACGATGGGGCAATCAGCCCCAGCATTTT.

There are a few counts of this clonotype. V and J are TRBV29-1 and TRBJ2-5; 7 bases align to TRBD2. V gave up 4 bases and J gave up 1 base; unmatched junction bases: 0. The CDR3 has 12 residues. Germline V gene data show CDR1 as SQVTM and CDR2 as ANQGSEA. CDR3 nucleotides: TGCAGCGTTGGGGGGGGCCAAGAGACCCAGTACTTC. Protein sequence: CSVGGGQETQYF.

This clonotype was detected only a few times. V is TRBV28 and J is TRBJ2-7; 11 bases line up with TRBD2. The CDR3 contains 16 residues. J was trimmed by 0 bases and V by 5 bases; bases with no gene match: 6. Germline V gives CDR1 MDHEN, CDR2 SYDVKM. The CDR3 loop is CASSRPTSGGSYEQYF. In nucleotides, the CDR3 is TGTGCCAGCAGTCGTCCAACTAGCGGGGGCTCCTACGAGCAGTACTTC.

V is TRBV13 and J is TRBJ2-7, with D unresolved. Germline CDR1 PRHDT, CDR2 FYEKMQ (reference sequence). This CDR3 comprises 14 residues. Trimming took off 0 bases at V and 3 bases at J, with 9 bases between the two ends. DNA for the CDR3: TGTGCCAGCAGCTTAGGCCCTTGGTTCTACGAGCAGTACTTC. It translates to CASSLGPWFYEQYF.

This clonotype was seen a handful of times. V and J are TRBV12-3 or TRBV12-4 and TRBJ2-7; TRBD1 aligns across 10 bases. V was clipped by 5 bases and J by 3 bases; unmatched bases: 4. The CDR3 runs 14 residues. CDR3 nucleotides: TGTGCCAGCAGTCCCGGGACAGGGGTCTACGAGCAGTACTTC. It yields the protein CASSPGTGVYEQYF.